This TCR beta chain is drawn from a study of CD8 T cells in ankylosing spondylitis. Overall study findings and caveats: A TCR beta motif of 8 or 9 highly homologous variants appeared characteristic of ankylosing spondylitis blood. A subset of motif variants has previously been described in the synovial fluid and blood of reactive arthritis.

The table lists this clonotype with many counts. Its matching antigen is unknown. Libraries for TCR beta were made by quantitative 5'-RACE with molecular barcodes. Using its own MiXCR run on the 5' RACE reads, TCRdb lists one record per CDR3 protein. The table has about 510,000 distinct CDR3 sequences, approximately 5.3% seen once. The clonotype was recovered from a male donor with ankylosing spondylitis. The sample was blood, either unsorted or a sorted T cell fraction (not recorded which).

This CDR3 is CASSRWDTFTYEQYF. The CDR3 region has the DNA TGTGCCAGCAGCCGGTGGGATACGTTCACCTACGAGCAGTACTTC. V is TRBV11-2 and J is TRBJ2-7, with D uncertain. Germline CDR1 is SGHAT and CDR2 is FQNNGV. This CDR3 contains 15 residues. Trimming left V 5 bases short and J 2 bases short, with 16 bases between.